This T cell receptor (beta chain) was found in a study of beta chain features in type 1 diabetes. Every bit of the isolated RNA underwent reverse transcription, so sequencing read expressed TCRB transcripts. Naive, central memory and regulatory T cell samples averaged approximately 3.8 million reads. TCRdb keeps only in-frame clones here, not all; method: immunoSEQ multiplex PCR. The data show approximately 140,000 clones, with 9% seen just once and about 0.7% held by the top ten. General observations from the study: In all four CD4+ subsets, TCRB CDR3 length was significantly, moderately reduced in type 1 diabetes. The naive, central memory and Treg TCRB repertoires showed an apparent similarity that was greater among patients than among healthy donors. There were fewer insertions and more deletions at the VDJ junctions of type 1 diabetes patients.

The germline V gene encodes CDR1 SGHRS and CDR2 YFSETQ. The CDR3 loop spans 14 amino acids. V dropped 5 bases and J dropped 2 bases, with 12 bases sitting between them. CD4+ naive, central memory, regulatory and stem cell-like memory cells were sorted via CD45RO/CCR7/CD25/CD127/CD95/CD27. The sample holds a few counts of this clone. Its antigen is as yet unknown. The material sequenced was central memory CD4+ T cells from blood. V is TRBV5-1 and J is TRBJ2-3; possibly TRBD2 for D (7 bases). This sequence originates from a man aged 30 to 45 with type 1 diabetes. The CDR3 is CASRGGGSTDTQYF. The CDR3 coding sequence is TGCGCCAGCAGGGGCGGGGGCTCCACAGATACGCAGTATTTT.